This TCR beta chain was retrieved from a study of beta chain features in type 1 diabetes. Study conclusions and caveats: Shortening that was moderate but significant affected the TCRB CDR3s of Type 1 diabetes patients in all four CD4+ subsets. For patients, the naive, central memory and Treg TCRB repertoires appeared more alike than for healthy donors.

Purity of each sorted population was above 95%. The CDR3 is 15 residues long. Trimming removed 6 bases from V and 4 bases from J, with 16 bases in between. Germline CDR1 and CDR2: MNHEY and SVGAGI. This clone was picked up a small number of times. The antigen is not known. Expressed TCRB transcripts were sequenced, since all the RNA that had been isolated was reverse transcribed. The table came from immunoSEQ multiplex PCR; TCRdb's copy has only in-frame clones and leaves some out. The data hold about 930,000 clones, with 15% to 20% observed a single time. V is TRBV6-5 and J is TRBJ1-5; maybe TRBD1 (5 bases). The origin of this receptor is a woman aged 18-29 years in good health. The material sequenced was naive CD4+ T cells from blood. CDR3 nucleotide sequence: TGTGCCAGCAGCCTGGGACCAAATGTGAATCAGCCCCAGCATTTT. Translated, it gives CASSLGPNVNQPQHF.